This TCR beta chain was identified in a study of T cell responses to AZD1222 COVID-19 vaccine (dated by TCRdb to about 2021). About the investigation overall: AZD1222 recipients with second doses at about 4 weeks or about 12 weeks were pooled, because spike-specific TCR depth and breadth did not differ between schedules. A total of about 250 trial participants underwent TCR sequencing, of whom roughly 210 had received two doses of AZD1222 and 26 had received two doses of the MenACWY control vaccine. Trial participants were enrolled by age into subgroups of 18-55, 56-69 and 70-plus years, and around 150, 28 and 57 TCR-sequenced participants, respectively, were included in these subgroups.

The CDR3 regions of human TCRbeta chains were analyzed by immunosequencing. Under the source paper's analysis protocol: TCRs in the repertoires were matched against a reference library of SARS-CoV-2-specific TCRs that had been generated with the MIRA antigen-specificity platform. Breadth was defined as the fraction of unique TCRs that were SARS-CoV-2-associated. Depth was defined as the fraction of total T cells that were SARS-CoV-2-associated. Using the MIRA data, each spike-specific TCR was mapped to the spike region that the TCR reacts to and placed in a CD4 or CD8 class. Log10-transformed breadth and depth values were compared by one-way ANOVA with Sidak's multiple comparisons tests. Sourced from immuneACCESS, this table was stored by TCRdb with only in-frame sequences that have V and J called. A share of the clones is absent; for the studies checked, an unresolved V gene accounts for under half, and the remainder has no known explanation. That table furnishes V, J and clone size, whereas the DNA furnished D and trimming. The sample profile shows some 130,000 clones; approximately 85% of them were found once. The ten largest clones capture about 1.6% of the sample.

On the study overall, not on this receptor specifically: A significant rise in spike-specific TCR breadth and depth was observed after two AZD1222 doses relative to day 0 and relative to MenACWY recipients. Conclusions about previously exposed vaccinees were limited because only six AZD1222 recipients were SARS-CoV-2 seropositive at baseline. Participants were mostly white British, with more females than males. The authors suggested clonal diversity may have been underestimated. Because no day 14 peak-response samples were available, the repertoires could be characterized only after the peak T cell response. The vaccine-associated CD4 TCRs covered the entire spike protein, and the dominant responses fell in regions 160-218 and 743-854. Reportedly, almost half of the unique spike-specific TCRs recognized epitopes lying outside the regions that are mutated in the B.1.351 and B.1.1.7 variants. In the small 56-69-year group, the increase in depth fell short of significance, most likely because of low power.

The CDR3 sequence holds 12 residues, the cysteine and phenylalanine included. CDR3 DNA only is kept here, 36 bases in frame from base 1. CDR1 and CDR2, looked up from the germline V gene (reference sequence), are GTSNPN and SVGIG. V drops 2 bases and J drops 7 bases, leaving 6 bases in between. According to the study, the label for this sample's time point signals: baseline before first vaccination. Vaccinee samples came from UK trials COV001 and COV002, including a single-blind randomized controlled phase 2/3 trial of AZD1222 (ChAdOx1 nCoV-19) in healthy adults. For TCRbeta chain sequencing, PBMC samples from trial participants were taken at day 0 and at day 28 after the second dose. Turning to this clone: There is no known antigen for this receptor. Per-nucleotide qualities are absent, and no much larger clonotype sits a single base away. Other DNA sequences within the sample encode an identical CDR3.

The receptor comes from an adult in good health. The sample consisted of peripheral blood, taken on day 0 of AZD1222 vaccination. The chain is assembled from TRBV30 and TRBJ1-6, with the D gene call left open. The CDR3 corresponds to CAWSRTNSPLHF. In nucleotide form, the sequence is TGTGCCTGGAGTCGGACCAATTCACCCCTCCACTTT.